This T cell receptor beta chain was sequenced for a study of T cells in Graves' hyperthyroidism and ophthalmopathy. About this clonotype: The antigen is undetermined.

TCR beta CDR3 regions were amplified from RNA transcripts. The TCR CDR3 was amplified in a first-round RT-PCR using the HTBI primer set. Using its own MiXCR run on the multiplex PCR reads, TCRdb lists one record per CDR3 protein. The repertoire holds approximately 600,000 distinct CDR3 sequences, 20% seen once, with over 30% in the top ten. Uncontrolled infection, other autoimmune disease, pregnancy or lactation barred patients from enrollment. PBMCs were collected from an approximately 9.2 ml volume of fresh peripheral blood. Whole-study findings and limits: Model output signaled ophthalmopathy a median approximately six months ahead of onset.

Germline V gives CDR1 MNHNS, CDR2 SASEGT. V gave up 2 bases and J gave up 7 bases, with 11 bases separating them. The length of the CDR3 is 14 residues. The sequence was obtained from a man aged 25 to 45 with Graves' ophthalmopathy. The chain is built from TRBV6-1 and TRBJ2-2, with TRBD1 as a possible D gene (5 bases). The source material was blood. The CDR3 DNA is TGTGCCAGCAGTGAAAGCACAGGATACGGGGAGCTGTTTTTT. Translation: CASSESTGYGELFF.